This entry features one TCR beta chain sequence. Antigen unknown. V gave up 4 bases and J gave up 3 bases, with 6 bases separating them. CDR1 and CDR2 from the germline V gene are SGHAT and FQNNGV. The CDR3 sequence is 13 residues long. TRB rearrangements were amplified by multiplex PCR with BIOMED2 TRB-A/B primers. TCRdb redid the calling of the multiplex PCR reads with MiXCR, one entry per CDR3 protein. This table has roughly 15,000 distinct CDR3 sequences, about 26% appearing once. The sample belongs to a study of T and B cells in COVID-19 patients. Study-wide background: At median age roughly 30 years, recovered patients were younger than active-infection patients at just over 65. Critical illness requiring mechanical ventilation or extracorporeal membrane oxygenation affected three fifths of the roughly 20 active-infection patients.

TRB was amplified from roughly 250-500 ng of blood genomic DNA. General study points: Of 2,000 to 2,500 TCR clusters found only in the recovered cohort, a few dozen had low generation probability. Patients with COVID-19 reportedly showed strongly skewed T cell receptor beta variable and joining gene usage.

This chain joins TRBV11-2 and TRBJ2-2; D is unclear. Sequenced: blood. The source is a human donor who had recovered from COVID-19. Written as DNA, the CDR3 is TGTGCCAGCAGCTCGTCTTACACCGGGGAGCTGTTTTTT. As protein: CASSSSYTGELFF. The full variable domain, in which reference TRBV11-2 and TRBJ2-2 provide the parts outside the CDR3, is EAGVAQSPRYKIIEKRQSVAFWCNPISGHATLYWYQQILGQGPKLLIQFQNNGVVDDSQLPKDRFSAERLKGVDSTLKIQPAKLEDSAVYLCASSSSYTGELFFGEGSRLTVL.